The rows below give T cell receptor beta chains drawn from one sample of a study of Ad26.COV2.S vaccination and SARS-CoV-2 variants. The method was immunoSEQ multiplex PCR; TCRdb's version includes in-frame clones alone and lacks a portion of them. The sample consists of approximately 350,000 clones, around 86% of them appearing once. The sequencing here drew on peripheral blood, taken in a trial of Ad26.COV2.S vaccine versus placebo. Receptors were obtained from a person between 18 and 60 years old who received the Ad26.COV2.S COVID-19 vaccine or a placebo. The CDR3 runs from the conserved cysteine through the conserved F or W. A D gene is named only where the DNA matches it firmly. Rows give clone size only sometimes, using once, few, many, or a class for an expanded clone.

few	NA	TRBJ1-2	TRBV6-6	TGTGCCAGCAGTTACTCTAAGGGGAACTATGGCTACACCTTC	CASSYSKGNYGYTF
once	NA	TRBJ1-3	TRBV30	TGTGCCCTAACAAGGAGCTCTGGAAACACCATATATTTT	CALTRSSGNTIYF
NA	NA	TRBJ2-1	TRBV6-5	TGTGCCAGCAGTTACGGTGTGTCGGGCAATGAGCAGTTCTTC	CASSYGVSGNEQFF
NA	NA	TRBJ2-7	TRBV3-1/TRBV3-2	TGTGCCAGCAGCCTGGACTGGACCTACGAGCAGTACTTC	CASSLDWTYEQYF
NA	TRBD1	TRBJ2-7	TRBV9	TGTGCCAGCAGCCCCGGACAGGGCCCTGCACCCTCCTACGAGCAGTACTTC	CASSPGQGPAPSYEQYF
NA	NA	TRBJ2-1	TRBV7-3	TGTGCCAGCAGCCCTCCCGGGGCCTCCTACAATGAGCAGTTCTTC	CASSPPGASYNEQFF
NA	NA	TRBJ1-5	TRBV6-5	TGTGCCAGCACGCGGGCAGGGGATCAGCCCCAGCATTTT	CASTRAGDQPQHF
NA	NA	TRBJ2-1	TRBV7-3	TGTGCCAGCAGCTTAATTAGGAGGGCAGGATTCTACAATGAGCAGTTCTTC	CASSLIRRAGFYNEQFF
NA	NA	TRBJ1-1	TRBV5-4	TGTGCCAGCAGCGCCAGGGGCTCGGATGAAGCTTTCTTT	CASSARGSDEAFF
NA	NA	TRBJ1-4	TRBV7-2	TGTGCCAGCAGCCCTCGGACCTCTAATGAAAAACTGTTTTTT	CASSPRTSNEKLFF
NA	NA	TRBJ1-6	TRBV4-2	TGTGCCAGCAGCCAAGATGCCAGCTATAATTCACCCCTCCACTTT	CASSQDASYNSPLHF
NA	NA	TRBJ2-3	TRBV30	TGTGCCTGGATCACTTTTAGGGGGGGCACAGATACGCAGTATTTT	CAWITFRGGTDTQYF
NA	NA	TRBJ1-1	TRBV30	TGTGCCTGGAGTGTATATAGGCTCAACACTGAAGCTTTCTTT	CAWSVYRLNTEAFF
NA	NA	TRBJ1-1	TRBV2	TGTGCCAGCAGCGCCGGGACCTTGAACACTGAAGCTTTCTTT	CASSAGTLNTEAFF
NA	NA	TRBJ2-1	TRBV20-1	TGCAGTGCCCGAAGGGCAGGAGAGCAGTTCTTC	CSARRAGEQFF
NA	TRBD2	TRBJ2-5	TRBV30	TGTGCCTGCCCGACTAGCGGGACCCACAGGGGCCAGTACTTC	CACPTSGTHRGQYF
NA	TRBD1	TRBJ2-1	TRBV19	TGTGCCAGTAGTATCCGGACAGGGAGCTCCTACAATGAGCAGTTCTTC	CASSIRTGSSYNEQFF
NA	NA	TRBJ1-1	TRBV27	TGTGCCAGCAGTTTCCAGGGAGGGACTGAAGCTTTCTTT	CASSFQGGTEAFF
NA	NA	TRBJ1-5	TRBV4-1	TGCGCCAGCAGCCAAGATCATTTTCAGCCCCAGCATTTT	CASSQDHFQPQHF
NA	NA	TRBJ2-7	TRBV9	TGTGCCAGCAGCGGCCGGGACAACTCCTACGAGCAGTACTTC	CASSGRDNSYEQYF
NA	NA	TRBJ1-1	TRBV5-1	TGCGCCAGCAGCTTGGTAAGGGGTTCGGAAAACACTGAAGCTTTCTTT	CASSLVRGSENTEAFF
NA	NA	TRBJ2-1	TRBV6-1	TGTGCCAGCAGTGATCCGGGGGGCCGCTCCTACAATGAGCAGTTCTTC	CASSDPGGRSYNEQFF
NA	NA	TRBJ2-7	TRBV5-6	TGTGCCAGCAGCATGGGGCTAGACTCCCTGGAGCAGTACTTC	CASSMGLDSLEQYF
NA	TRBD2	TRBJ2-2	TRBV9	TGTGCCAGCAGCGAGCCGGAGGGACTAGCGTCCACCGGGGAGCTGTTTTTT	CASSEPEGLASTGELFF
NA	TRBD1	TRBJ1-4	TRBV5-1	TGCGCCAGCAGCTTGCCGCTTACCGCAGGGGGCGGCGGTGAAAAACTGTTTTTT	CASSLPLTAGGGGEKLFF
NA	TRBD1	TRBJ2-7	TRBV5-4	TGTGCCAGCAGCTTCCGGGACAGGGGCAACTACGAGCAGTACTTC	CASSFRDRGNYEQYF
NA	NA	TRBJ2-3	TRBV24-1	TGTGCCACCAGTGCCGGGGGCGTTTTAGCAGATACGCAGTATTTT	CATSAGGVLADTQYF
NA	NA	TRBJ1-2	TRBV15	TGTGCCACCAGCGGGCCTACAGGATCCAACTATGGCTACACCTTC	CATSGPTGSNYGYTF
NA	TRBD1	TRBJ2-1	TRBV3-1/TRBV3-2	TGTGCCAGCAGCCCACAGGGGACTGAGCAGTTCTTC	CASSPQGTEQFF
NA	NA	TRBJ2-5	TRBV6-1	TGTGCCAGCAGTGAACAGGGAGAGACCCAGTACTTC	CASSEQGETQYF
NA	NA	TRBJ2-7	TRBV30	TGTGCCTGGAGCCTAACAGGGCCCTACGAGCAGTACTTC	CAWSLTGPYEQYF
NA	TRBD1	TRBJ2-5	TRBV7-9	TGTGCCAGCAGCTTCAGGACAGGGGGGTCCGGGGAGACCCAGTACTTC	CASSFRTGGSGETQYF
NA	NA	TRBJ1-1	TRBV30	TGTGCCTGGAGGGAAGCGGGGGTGTACACTGAAGCTTTCTTT	CAWREAGVYTEAFF
NA	NA	TRBJ1-2	TRBV6-1	TGTGCCAGCAGTGAAGGGGTCAGGGCAGGCTACACCTTC	CASSEGVRAGYTF
once	NA	TRBJ2-1	TRBV19	TGTGCCAGTAGCAACTGGGGGGGCCCGTACAATGAGCAGTTCTTC	CASSNWGGPYNEQFF